These 4 T cell receptor beta chains were all obtained from the same sample, sequenced in a study of blood T cell repertoires in COVID-19. Libraries were prepared by immunoSEQ multiplex PCR; TCRdb keeps only in-frame clonotypes and omits some of them. The table has about 39,000 clones, 75% to 85% seen once; the top ten hold roughly a quarter. The sample taken for sequencing was peripheral blood. Receptors were obtained from a man older than 75 with acute or convalescent COVID-19.

The chain is built from TRBV5-4 and TRBJ2-2, with D maybe TRBD1 (7 bases). Germline V gene data show CDR1 as SGHNT and CDR2 as YYREEE (reference sequence). The V end was cut by 6 bases, the J end by 6 bases, with 21 bases between. The CDR3 contains 16 residues. Written as DNA, the CDR3 is TGTGCCAGCAAACAGGGGCCGGGAGAGAAGGCCGGGGAGCTGTTTTTT. Protein sequence: CASKQGPGEKAGELFF.

The rearrangement joins TRBV5-5 to TRBJ2-5, with D possibly being TRBD1 (5 bases). This CDR3 comprises 16 residues. Trimming took off 0 bases at V and 5 bases at J, with 17 bases between the two ends. Germline V lookup: CDR1 SGHKS, CDR2 YYEKEE (reference sequence). CDR3: CASSLDSAGLMETQYF. CDR3 bases: TGTGCCAGCAGCTTGGACTCGGCAGGGCTGATGGAGACCCAGTACTTC.

The rearrangement uses TRBV19 and TRBJ1-6; unclear D gene. Trimming shortened V by 9 bases and J by 0 bases, and 18 bases separated the two germline ends. Germline V gene data show CDR1 as LNHDA and CDR2 as SQIVND (reference sequence). There are 17 residues in the CDR3. DNA for the CDR3: TGTGCCAGCCAAATAGGAGGGTGGAGCTCCTATAATTCACCCCTCCACTTT. As protein: CASQIGGWSSYNSPLHF.

The genes are TRBV2 and TRBJ2-5; 12 nucleotides match TRBD2. The CDR3 is 19 amino acids. The germline V gene has CDR1 SNHLY and CDR2 FYNNEI. Germline trimming cut 4 bases from V and 4 bases from J; bases unmatched to any gene: 16. In DNA form, the CDR3 reads TGTGCCAGCAGTGTGGGTGGGATAAGCCTAGCGGGAGGGCCAGAGACCCAGTACTTC. This codes for CASSVGGISLAGGPETQYF.